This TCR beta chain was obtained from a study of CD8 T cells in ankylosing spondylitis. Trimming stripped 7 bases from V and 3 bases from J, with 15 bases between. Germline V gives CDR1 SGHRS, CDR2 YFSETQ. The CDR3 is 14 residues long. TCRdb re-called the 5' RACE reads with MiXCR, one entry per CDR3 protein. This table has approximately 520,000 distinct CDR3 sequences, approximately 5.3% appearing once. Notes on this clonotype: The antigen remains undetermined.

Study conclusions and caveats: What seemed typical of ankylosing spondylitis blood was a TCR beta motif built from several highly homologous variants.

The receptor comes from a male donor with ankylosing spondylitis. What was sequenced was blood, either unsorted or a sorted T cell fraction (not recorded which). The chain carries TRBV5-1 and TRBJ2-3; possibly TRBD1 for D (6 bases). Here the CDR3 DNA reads TGCGCCAGCGAGGCAGGGGTGATGACAGATACGCAGTATTTT. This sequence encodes CASEAGVMTDTQYF.